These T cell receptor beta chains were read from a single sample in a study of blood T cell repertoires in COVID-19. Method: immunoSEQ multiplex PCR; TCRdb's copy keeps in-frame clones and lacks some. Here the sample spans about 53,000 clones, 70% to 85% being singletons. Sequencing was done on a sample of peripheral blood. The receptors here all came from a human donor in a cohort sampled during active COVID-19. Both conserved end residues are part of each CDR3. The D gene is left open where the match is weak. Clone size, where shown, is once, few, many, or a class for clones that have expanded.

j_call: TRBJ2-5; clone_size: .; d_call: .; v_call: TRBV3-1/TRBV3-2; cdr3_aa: CASSIQGFRETQYF; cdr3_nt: TGTGCCAGCAGCATTCAGGGATTTCGAGAGACCCAGTACTTC
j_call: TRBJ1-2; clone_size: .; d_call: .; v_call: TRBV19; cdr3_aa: CASSNRQRGYTF; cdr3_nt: TGTGCCAGTAGCAACCGACAGCGCGGCTACACCTTC
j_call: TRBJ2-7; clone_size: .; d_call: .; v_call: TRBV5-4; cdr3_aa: CASSLLGRGHEQYF; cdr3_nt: TGTGCCAGCAGCTTGTTAGGCAGGGGCCACGAGCAGTACTTC
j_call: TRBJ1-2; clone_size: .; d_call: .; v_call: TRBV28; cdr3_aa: CASSLYRDYGYTF; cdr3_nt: TGTGCCAGCAGTTTATACAGGGACTATGGCTACACCTTC
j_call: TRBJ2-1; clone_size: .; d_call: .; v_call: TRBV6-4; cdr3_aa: CASSRDFLYNEQFF; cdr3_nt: TGTGCCAGCAGCAGGGATTTCCTCTACAATGAGCAGTTCTTC
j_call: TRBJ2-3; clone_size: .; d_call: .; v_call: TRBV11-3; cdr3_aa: CASSLLGDTQYF; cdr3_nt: TGTGCCAGCAGCTTACTCGGAGATACGCAGTATTTT
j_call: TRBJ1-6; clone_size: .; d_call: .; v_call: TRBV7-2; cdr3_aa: CASSRDNSPLHF; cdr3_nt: TGTGCCAGCAGCCGGGATAATTCACCCCTCCACTTT
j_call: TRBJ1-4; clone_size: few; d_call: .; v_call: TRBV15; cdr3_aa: CATSRDRAGREKLFF; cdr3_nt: TGTGCCACCAGCAGAGATAGGGCAGGGAGGGAAAAACTGTTTTTT
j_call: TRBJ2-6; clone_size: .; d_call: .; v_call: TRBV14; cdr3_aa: CASSQRSIQASGANVLTF; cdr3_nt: TGTGCCAGCAGCCAAAGGTCGATCCAGGCGTCTGGGGCCAACGTCCTGACTTTC
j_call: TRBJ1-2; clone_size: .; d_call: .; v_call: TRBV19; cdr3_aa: CASSLAGAPKEGYTF; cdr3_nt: TGTGCCAGTAGTCTCGCAGGGGCGCCGAAAGAGGGCTACACCTTC
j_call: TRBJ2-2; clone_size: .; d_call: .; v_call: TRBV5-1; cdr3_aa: CASSFGGGLFF; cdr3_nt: TGCGCCAGCAGCTTCGGAGGCGGGCTGTTTTTT
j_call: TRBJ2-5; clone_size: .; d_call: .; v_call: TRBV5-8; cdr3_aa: CASSLGTGWETQYF; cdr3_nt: TGTGCCAGCAGCTTGGGTACAGGGTGGGAGACCCAGTACTTC
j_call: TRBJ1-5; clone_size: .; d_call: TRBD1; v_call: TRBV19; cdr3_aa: CASSGTGGAGNQPQHF; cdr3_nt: TGTGCCAGTAGCGGGACAGGGGGCGCGGGTAATCAGCCCCAGCATTTT
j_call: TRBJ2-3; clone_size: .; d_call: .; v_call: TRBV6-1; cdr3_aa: CASSEAPGSTDTQYF; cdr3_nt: TGTGCCAGCAGTGAAGCCCCAGGTAGCACAGATACGCAGTATTTT
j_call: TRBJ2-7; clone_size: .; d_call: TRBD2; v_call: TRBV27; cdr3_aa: CASSSGLAGVEQYF; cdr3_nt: TGTGCCAGCAGTTCGGGACTAGCGGGGGTTGAGCAGTACTTC
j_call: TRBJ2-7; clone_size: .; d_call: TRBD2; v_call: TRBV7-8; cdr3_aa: CASSLGWLLAGDEQYF; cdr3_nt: TGTGCCAGCAGCTTAGGGTGGTTACTAGCGGGAGACGAGCAGTACTTC
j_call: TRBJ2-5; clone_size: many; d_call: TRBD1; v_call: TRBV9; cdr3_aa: CASSGRGQFQETQYF; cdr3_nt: TGTGCCAGCAGCGGCCGGGGACAGTTCCAAGAGACCCAGTACTTC
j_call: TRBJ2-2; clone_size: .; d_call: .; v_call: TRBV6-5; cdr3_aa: CASSYAENTGELFF; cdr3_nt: TGTGCCAGCAGTTACGCGGAAAACACCGGGGAGCTGTTTTTT
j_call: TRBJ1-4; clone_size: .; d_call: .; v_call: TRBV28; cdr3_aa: CASNTGSKATNEKLFF; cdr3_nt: TGTGCCAGCAATACAGGGTCGAAAGCAACTAATGAAAAACTGTTTTTT
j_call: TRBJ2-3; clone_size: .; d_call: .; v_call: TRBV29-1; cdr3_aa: CSVSGRDTQYF; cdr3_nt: TGCAGCGTCTCGGGGAGGGATACGCAGTATTTT
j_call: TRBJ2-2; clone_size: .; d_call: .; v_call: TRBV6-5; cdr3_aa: CASSYGRGTGELFF; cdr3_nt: TGTGCCAGCAGTTACGGCAGGGGTACCGGGGAGCTGTTTTTT
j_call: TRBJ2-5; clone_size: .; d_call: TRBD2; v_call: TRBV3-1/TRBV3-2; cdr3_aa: CASSHRRLAGQQTQYF; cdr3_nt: TGTGCCAGCAGCCACCGACGACTAGCGGGGCAACAGACCCAGTACTTC
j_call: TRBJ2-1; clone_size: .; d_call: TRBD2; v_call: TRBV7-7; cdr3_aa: CASSLTGPGTSGANEQFF; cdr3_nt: TGTGCCAGCAGCTTAACGGGGCCCGGGACTAGCGGGGCCAATGAGCAGTTCTTC
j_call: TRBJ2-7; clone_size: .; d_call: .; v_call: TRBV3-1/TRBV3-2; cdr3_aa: CASSQEIRDEQYF; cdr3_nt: TGTGCCAGCAGCCAAGAAATCAGGGACGAGCAGTACTTC
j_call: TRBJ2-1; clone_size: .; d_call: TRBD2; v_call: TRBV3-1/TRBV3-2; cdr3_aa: CASRSASGGANTFF; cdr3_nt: TGTGCCAGCAGATCAGCTAGCGGGGGGGCCAATACGTTCTTC
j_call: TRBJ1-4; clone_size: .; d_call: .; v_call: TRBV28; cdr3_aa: CASSFREANEKLFF; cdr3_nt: TGTGCCAGCAGTTTCCGGGAGGCTAATGAAAAACTGTTTTTT
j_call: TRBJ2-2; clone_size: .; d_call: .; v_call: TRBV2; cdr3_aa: CASSVQGRLFF; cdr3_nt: TGTGCCAGCAGTGTTCAGGGTCGGCTGTTTTTT
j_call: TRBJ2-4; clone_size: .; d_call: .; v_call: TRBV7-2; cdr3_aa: CASSPRLAEGKNIQYF; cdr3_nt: TGTGCCAGCAGCCCTAGATTGGCGGAGGGCAAAAACATTCAGTACTTC
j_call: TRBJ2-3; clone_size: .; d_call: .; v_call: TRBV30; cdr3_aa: CAWIKGGARTDTQYF; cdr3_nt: TGTGCCTGGATTAAGGGGGGGGCGCGCACAGATACGCAGTATTTT